This TCR beta chain originates from a study of blood T cell repertoires in COVID-19. Across the study: The samples span acute and convalescent COVID-19 from the United States, Italy and Spain. PBMCs, B-cell-depleted T cells, or T cells were the source of the cDNA or gDNA that made up the material.

Authors' processing steps: Amplifying reference gene primers gave estimates of nucleated cell counts. Method: immunoSEQ multiplex PCR; TCRdb's copy keeps in-frame clones and lacks some. The DNA gave D and trimming, while V, J and clone size come from that table. The sample includes more than 120,000 clones, 84% of them seen just once. With V trimmed by 6 bases and J by 6 bases, 9 bases remained unmatched. The CDR3 has 15 residues. The germline V gene encodes CDR1 SNHLY and CDR2 FYNNEI. Sequences were obtained from peripheral blood. The receptor's source is a human donor in a cohort sampled during active COVID-19. The chain employs TRBV2 and TRBJ1-4; the match to TRBD1 covers 8 bases. The DNA for the CDR3 is TGTGCCAGCAGCGGAGACAGGGGTAAAGATGAAAAACTGTTTTTT. Its translation: CASSGDRGKDEKLFF.